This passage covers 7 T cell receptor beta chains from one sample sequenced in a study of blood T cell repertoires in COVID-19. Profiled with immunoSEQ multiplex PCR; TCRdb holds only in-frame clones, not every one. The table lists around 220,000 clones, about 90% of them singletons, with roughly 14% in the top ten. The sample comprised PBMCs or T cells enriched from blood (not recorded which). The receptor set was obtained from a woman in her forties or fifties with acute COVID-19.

Here the CDR3 reads CASSPYTEAFF. CDR3 coding DNA: TGTGCCAGCAGCCCCTACACTGAAGCTTTCTTT. The chain is built from TRBV7-2 and TRBJ1-1; D remains unclear. V lost 5 bases and J 3 bases, leaving 4 bases between the germline ends. The germline V gene has CDR1 SGHTA and CDR2 FQGNSA. The CDR3 totals 11 residues. The whole variable domain, filled in from reference TRBV7-2 and TRBJ1-1, reads GAGVSQSPSNKVTEKGKDVELRCDPISGHTALYWYRQSLGQGLEFLIYFQGNSAPDKSGLPSDRFSAERTGGSVSTLTIQRTQQEDSAVYLCASSPYTEAFFGQGTRLTVV.

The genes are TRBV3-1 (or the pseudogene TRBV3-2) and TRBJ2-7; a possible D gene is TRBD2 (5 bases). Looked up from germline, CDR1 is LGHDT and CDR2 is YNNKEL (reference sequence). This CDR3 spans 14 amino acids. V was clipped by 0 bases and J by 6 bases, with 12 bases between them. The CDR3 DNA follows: TGTGCCAGCAGCCAAGAGAGGGTAGGGAGCGAGCAGTACTTC. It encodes CASSQERVGSEQYF.

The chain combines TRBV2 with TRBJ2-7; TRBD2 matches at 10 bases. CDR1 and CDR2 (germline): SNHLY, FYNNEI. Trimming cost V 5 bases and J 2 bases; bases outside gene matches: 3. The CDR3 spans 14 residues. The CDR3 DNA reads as TGTGCCAGCAGTTCTAGCGGGAGTACCTACGAGCAGTACTTC. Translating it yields CASSSSGSTYEQYF.

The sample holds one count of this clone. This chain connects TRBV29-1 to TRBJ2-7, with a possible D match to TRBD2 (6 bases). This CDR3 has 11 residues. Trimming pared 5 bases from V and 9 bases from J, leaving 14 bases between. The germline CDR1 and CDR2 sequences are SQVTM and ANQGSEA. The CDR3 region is CSVQRAAGQYF. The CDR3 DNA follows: TGCAGCGTTCAGCGGGCCGCCGGGCAGTACTTC.

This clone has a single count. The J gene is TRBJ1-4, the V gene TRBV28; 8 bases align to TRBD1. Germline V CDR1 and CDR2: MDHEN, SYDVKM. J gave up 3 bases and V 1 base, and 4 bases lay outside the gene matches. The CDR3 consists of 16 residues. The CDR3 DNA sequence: TGTGCCAGCAGTTTATACAGGGGGAGGCCTAATGAAAAACTGTTTTTT. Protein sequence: CASSLYRGRPNEKLFF.

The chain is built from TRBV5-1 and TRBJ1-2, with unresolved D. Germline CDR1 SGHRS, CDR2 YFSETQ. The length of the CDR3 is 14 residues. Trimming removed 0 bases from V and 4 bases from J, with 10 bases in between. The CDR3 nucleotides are TGCGCCAGCAGCTTGGGCACGGTTGGCTATGGCTACACCTTC. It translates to CASSLGTVGYGYTF.

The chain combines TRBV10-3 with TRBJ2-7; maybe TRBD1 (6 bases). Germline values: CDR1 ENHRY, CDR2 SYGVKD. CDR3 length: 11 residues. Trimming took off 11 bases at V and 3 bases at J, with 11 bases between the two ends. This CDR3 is CALGAGYEQYF. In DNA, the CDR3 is TGTGCCCTGGGGGCGGGCTACGAGCAGTACTTC.